The 14 T cell receptor beta chains presented below share a single source sample, sequenced in a study of cytomegalovirus exposure and HLA in healthy donors. The method was immunoSEQ multiplex PCR; TCRdb's version includes in-frame clones alone and lacks a portion of them. This sample yields 160,000 or so clones, of which approximately 90% are seen a single time; almost 3% belongs to the top ten. Material for sequencing was PBMCs. The receptors come from a man between 18 and 29 years old in good health and CMV-seronegative.

V and J are TRBV6-5 and TRBJ1-3; TRBD1 matches at 7 bases. Germline lookup yields CDR1 MNHEY and CDR2 SVGAGI. This CDR3 spans 16 amino acids. V trimming: 2 bases; J trimming: 0 bases; junction bases outside the gene matches: 4. DNA for the CDR3: TGTGCCAGCAGTTACATCTCAGGGGGCTCTGGAAACACCATATATTTT. It specifies CASSYISGGSGNTIYF.

The DNA for the CDR3 is TGTGCCAGCAGGGACCCGACAGGGTATGGGAACTACACCTTC. Protein sequence: CASRDPTGYGNYTF. The chain joins TRBV28 to TRBJ1-2; 7 nucleotides line up with TRBD1. Germline loops: CDR1 MDHEN, CDR2 SYDVKM. The CDR3 is 14 residues long. V was pared by 6 bases and J by 10 bases, with 14 bases of the junction left unmatched.

This chain links TRBV7-6 with TRBJ2-2; D might be TRBD1 (5 bases). The V end lost 3 bases, the J end lost 0 bases, and 8 bases lay between the germline ends. The CDR3 loop spans 15 amino acids. CDR1 and CDR2 (germline): SGHVS, FNYEAQ. CDR3 nucleotides: TGTGCCAGCAGCTTGCAGGGCGCGAACACCGGGGAGCTGTTTTTT. It translates to CASSLQGANTGELFF.

This clone was observed a handful of times. The chain is built from TRBV27 and TRBJ1-5, with D possibly being TRBD1 (6 bases). V was pared by 6 bases and J by 4 bases, with 13 bases between. The CDR3 loop spans 14 amino acids. Looked up from germline, CDR1 is MNHEY and CDR2 is SMNVEV (reference sequence). CDR3 in DNA: TGTGCCAGCAGCTACAGGGTCCAAAATCAGCCCCAGCATTTT. Amino acid sequence: CASSYRVQNQPQHF.

This chain links TRBV28 with TRBJ2-1; 12 positions match TRBD2. The germline V gene encodes CDR1 MDHEN and CDR2 SYDVKM. CDR3 length: 16 amino acids. V shed 4 bases, J shed 7 bases, and the junction held 8 bases outside the gene matches. CDR3 DNA sequence: TGTGCCAGCAGTTACCTAGCGGGAGGGCTTAGGAATGAGCAGTTCTTC. Its translation is CASSYLAGGLRNEQFF.

This chain connects TRBV6-5 to TRBJ1-2, with no clear D. The CDR3 covers 14 residues. Germline CDR1 is MNHEY and CDR2 is SVGAGI. V shed 5 bases and J shed 6 bases, with 16 bases lying between them. The CDR3 DNA sequence: TGTGCCAGCAGTGACGTCGGGGTACCCGATGGCTACACCTTC. This gives the protein CASSDVGVPDGYTF.

This sequence joins TRBV6-6 and TRBJ1-1, with TRBD1 as a possible D gene (5 bases). V gave up 3 bases and J gave up 1 base, with 15 bases separating them. The germline V gene has CDR1 MNHNY and CDR2 SVGAGI (reference sequence). The CDR3 runs to 16 residues. CDR3 DNA: TGTGCCAGCAGTTATAGGCCAGGGTCGGGGAACACTGAAGCTTTCTTT. Protein product: CASSYRPGSGNTEAFF.

The rearrangement uses TRBV6-1 and TRBJ1-6; TRBD1 is a possible D gene (5 bases). The CDR3 length is 14 residues. V was cut by 2 bases and J by 9 bases, with 11 bases left in between. Germline CDR1 and CDR2: MNHNS and SASEGT. CDR3 amino acids: CASSETGLGSPLHF. The CDR3 DNA is TGTGCCAGCAGTGAAACAGGTTTAGGTTCACCCCTCCACTTT.

This clone was counted a few times. This chain joins TRBV27 and TRBJ2-4, with 9 positions matching TRBD2. The junction had 1 base not matched to a gene; V was cut back by 2 bases and J by 2 bases. The germline V gene has CDR1 MNHEY and CDR2 SMNVEV (reference sequence). This CDR3 is built from 15 residues. The CDR3 DNA is TGTGCCAGCAGTTTACTAGCGGGGCCCAAAAACATTCAGTACTTC. Translated, it gives CASSLLAGPKNIQYF.

The CDR3 coding sequence is TGTGCCAGCTCAAACTTACAGGGGGGAAGTTCTGGGGCCAACGTCCTGACTTTC. Encoded protein: CASSNLQGGSSGANVLTF. The V call is TRBV18, the J call TRBJ2-6; 8 nucleotides line up with TRBD1. Per germline, CDR1 KGHSH and CDR2 LQKENI. This CDR3 region has 18 residues. V gave up 5 bases and J gave up 1 base; unmatched junction bases: 10.

The V call is TRBV29-1, the J call TRBJ1-2, with a possible D match to TRBD1 (6 bases). This CDR3 is 13 amino acids long. The V gene lost 5 bases and the J gene lost 4 bases, with 14 bases spanning the gap. From germline, CDR1 is SQVTM and CDR2 ANQGSEA. The CDR3 nucleotides are TGCAGCGTTTCTAACAGGGATAGCTATGGCTACACCTTC. It encodes CSVSNRDSYGYTF.

CDR3 loop: CASSLDSAHYEQYF. CDR3 sequence (DNA): TGTGCCAGCAGTTTGGACAGTGCTCACTACGAGCAGTACTTC. The V gene is TRBV27, the J gene TRBJ2-7; TRBD1 might be the D (6 bases). The CDR3 consists of 14 residues. CDR1 and CDR2 from the germline V gene are MNHEY and SMNVEV (reference sequence). Trimming took 3 bases from V and 3 from J, leaving 12 bases between them.

Comments on this clone: At one boundary the junction diverges from the germline segment, which might be a read error. The genes are TRBV7-7 and TRBJ2-1, with a weak D call TRBD2 (6 bases). Germline V gene lookup returns CDR1 SSHAT and CDR2 FNYEAQ (reference sequence). There are 12 residues in the CDR3. The CDR3 DNA reads TGTGCTAGCAGCGGGTCGGAGGGCTTCCCGTTCTTC. This codes for CASSGSEGFPFF.

The chain is built from TRBV27 and TRBJ2-5; D is possibly TRBD1 (6 bases). Trimming pared 2 bases from V and 3 bases from J, leaving 10 bases between. The CDR3 consists of 14 residues. Germline values: CDR1 MNHEY, CDR2 SMNVEV (reference sequence). The DNA for the CDR3 is TGTGCCAGCAGTTTAATGGGGGCAGAAGAGACCCAGTACTTC. It codes for CASSLMGAEETQYF.